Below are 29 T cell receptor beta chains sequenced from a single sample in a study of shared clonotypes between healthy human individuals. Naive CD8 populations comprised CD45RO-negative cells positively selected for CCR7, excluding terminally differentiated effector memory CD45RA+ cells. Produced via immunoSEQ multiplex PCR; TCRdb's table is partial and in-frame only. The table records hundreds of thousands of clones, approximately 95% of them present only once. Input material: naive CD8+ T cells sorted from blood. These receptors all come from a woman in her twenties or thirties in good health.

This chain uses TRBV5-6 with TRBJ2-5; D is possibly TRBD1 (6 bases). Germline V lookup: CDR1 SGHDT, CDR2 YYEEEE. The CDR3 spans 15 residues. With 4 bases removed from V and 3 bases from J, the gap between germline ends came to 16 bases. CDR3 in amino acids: CASSTSGTIEETQYF. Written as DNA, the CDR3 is TGTGCCAGCAGCACCTCCGGGACAATTGAAGAGACCCAGTACTTC.

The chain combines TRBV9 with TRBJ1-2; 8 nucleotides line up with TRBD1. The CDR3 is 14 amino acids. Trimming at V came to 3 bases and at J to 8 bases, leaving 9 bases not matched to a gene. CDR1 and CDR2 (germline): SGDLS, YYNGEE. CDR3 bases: TGTGCCAGCAGCGGAGGACAGGGTTGGGGAGGCTACACCTTC. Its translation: CASSGGQGWGGYTF. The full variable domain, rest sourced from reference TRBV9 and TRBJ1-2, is DSGVTQTPKHLITATGQRVTLRCSPRSGDLSVYWYQQSLDQGLQFLIQYYNGEERAKGNILERFSAQQFPDLHSELNLSSLELGDSALYFCASSGGQGWGGYTFGSGTRLTVV.

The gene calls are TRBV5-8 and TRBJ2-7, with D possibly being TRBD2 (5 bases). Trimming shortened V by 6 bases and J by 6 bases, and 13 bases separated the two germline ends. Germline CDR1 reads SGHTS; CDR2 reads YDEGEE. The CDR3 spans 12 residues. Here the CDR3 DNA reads TGTGCCAGCATCCGGGGAGAGGGCGAGCAGTACTTC. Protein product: CASIRGEGEQYF.

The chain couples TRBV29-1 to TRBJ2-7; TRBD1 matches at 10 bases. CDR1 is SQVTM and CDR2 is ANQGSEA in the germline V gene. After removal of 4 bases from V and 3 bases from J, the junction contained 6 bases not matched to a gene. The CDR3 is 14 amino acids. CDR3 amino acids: CSVGGQGTYYEQYF. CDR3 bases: TGCAGCGTTGGGGGACAGGGGACCTACTACGAGCAGTACTTC.

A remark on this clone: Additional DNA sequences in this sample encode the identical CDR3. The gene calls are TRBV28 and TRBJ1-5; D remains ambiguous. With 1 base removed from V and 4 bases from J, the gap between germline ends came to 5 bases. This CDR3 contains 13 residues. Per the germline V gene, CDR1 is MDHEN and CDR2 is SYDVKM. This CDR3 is CASSLSYNQPQHF. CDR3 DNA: TGTGCCAGCAGTTTATCTTATAATCAGCCCCAGCATTTT. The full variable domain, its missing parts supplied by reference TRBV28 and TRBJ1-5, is DVKVTQSSRYLVKRTGEKVFLECVQDMDHENMFWYRQDPGLGLRLIYFSYDVKMKEKGDIPEGYSVSREKKERFSLILESASTNQTSMYLCASSLSYNQPQHFGDGTRLSIL.

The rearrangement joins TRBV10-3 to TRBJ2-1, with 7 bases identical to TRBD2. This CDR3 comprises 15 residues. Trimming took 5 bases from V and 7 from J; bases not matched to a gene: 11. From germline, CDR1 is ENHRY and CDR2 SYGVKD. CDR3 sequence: CAISPSGMGLNEQFF. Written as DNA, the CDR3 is TGTGCCATCAGTCCAAGCGGGATGGGTCTGAATGAGCAGTTCTTC.

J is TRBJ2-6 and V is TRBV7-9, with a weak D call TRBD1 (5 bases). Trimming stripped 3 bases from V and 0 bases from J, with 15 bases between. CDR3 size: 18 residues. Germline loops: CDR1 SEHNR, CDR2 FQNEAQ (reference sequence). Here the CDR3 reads CASSFVPGPFSGANVLTF. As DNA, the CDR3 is TGTGCCAGCAGCTTCGTACCAGGGCCCTTCTCTGGGGCCAACGTCCTGACTTTC.

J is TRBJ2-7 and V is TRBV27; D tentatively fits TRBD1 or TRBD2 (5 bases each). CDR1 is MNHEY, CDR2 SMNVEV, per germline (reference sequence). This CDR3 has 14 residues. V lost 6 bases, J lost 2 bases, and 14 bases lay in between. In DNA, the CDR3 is TGTGCCAGCAGGCCGATGGGACGTACCTACGAGCAGTACTTC. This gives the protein CASRPMGRTYEQYF.

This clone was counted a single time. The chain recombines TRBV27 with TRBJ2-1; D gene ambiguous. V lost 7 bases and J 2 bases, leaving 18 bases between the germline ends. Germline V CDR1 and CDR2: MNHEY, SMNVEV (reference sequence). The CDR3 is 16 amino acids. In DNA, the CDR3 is TGTGCCAGCACCCTAAATCGGCAGTTGGCCTACAATGAGCAGTTCTTC. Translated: CASTLNRQLAYNEQFF.

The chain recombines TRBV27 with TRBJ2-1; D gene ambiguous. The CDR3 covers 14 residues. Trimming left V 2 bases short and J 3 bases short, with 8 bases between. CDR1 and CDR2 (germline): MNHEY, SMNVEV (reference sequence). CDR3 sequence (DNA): TGTGCCAGCAGTTTAACAGATTACTACAATGAGCAGTTCTTC. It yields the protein CASSLTDYYNEQFF.

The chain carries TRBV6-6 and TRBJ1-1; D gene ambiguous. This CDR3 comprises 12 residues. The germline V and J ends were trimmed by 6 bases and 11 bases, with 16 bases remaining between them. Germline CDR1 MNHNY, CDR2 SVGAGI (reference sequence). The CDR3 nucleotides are TGTGCCAGCAGACCCCTTGGACGGGAGGCTTTCTTT. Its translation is CASRPLGREAFF.

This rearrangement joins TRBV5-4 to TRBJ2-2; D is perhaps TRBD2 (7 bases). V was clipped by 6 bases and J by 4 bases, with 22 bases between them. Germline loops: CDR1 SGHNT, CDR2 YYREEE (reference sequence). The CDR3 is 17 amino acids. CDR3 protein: CASTLRASGGGTGELFF. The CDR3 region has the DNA TGTGCCAGCACCCTCCGGGCTAGCGGAGGGGGCACCGGGGAGCTGTTTTTT. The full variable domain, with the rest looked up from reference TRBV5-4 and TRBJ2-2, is ETGVTQSPTHLIKTRGQQVTLRCSSQSGHNTVSWYQQALGQGPQFIFQYYREEENGRGNFPPRFSGLQFPNYSSELNVNALELDDSALYLCASTLRASGGGTGELFFGEGSRLTVL.

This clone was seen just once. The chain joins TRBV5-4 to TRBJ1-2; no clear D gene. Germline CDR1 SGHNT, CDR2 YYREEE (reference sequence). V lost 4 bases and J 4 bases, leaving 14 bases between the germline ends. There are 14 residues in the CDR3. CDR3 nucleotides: TGTGCCAGCAGCCCATCCTACGGAAGCTATGGCTACACCTTC. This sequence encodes CASSPSYGSYGYTF. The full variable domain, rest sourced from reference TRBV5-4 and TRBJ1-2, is ETGVTQSPTHLIKTRGQQVTLRCSSQSGHNTVSWYQQALGQGPQFIFQYYREEENGRGNFPPRFSGLQFPNYSSELNVNALELDDSALYLCASSPSYGSYGYTFGSGTRLTVV.

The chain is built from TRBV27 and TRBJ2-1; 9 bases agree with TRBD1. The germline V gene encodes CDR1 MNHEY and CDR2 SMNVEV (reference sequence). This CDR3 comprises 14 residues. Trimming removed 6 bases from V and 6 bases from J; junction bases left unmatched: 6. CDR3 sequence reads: CASRIQGALNEQFF. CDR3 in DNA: TGTGCCAGCAGAATACAGGGGGCTCTCAATGAGCAGTTCTTC.

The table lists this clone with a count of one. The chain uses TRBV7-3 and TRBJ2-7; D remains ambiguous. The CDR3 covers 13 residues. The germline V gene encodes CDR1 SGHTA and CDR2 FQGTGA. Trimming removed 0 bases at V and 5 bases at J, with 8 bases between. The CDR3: CASSLTSDNEQYF. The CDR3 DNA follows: TGTGCCAGCAGCTTAACGTCAGACAACGAGCAGTACTTC.

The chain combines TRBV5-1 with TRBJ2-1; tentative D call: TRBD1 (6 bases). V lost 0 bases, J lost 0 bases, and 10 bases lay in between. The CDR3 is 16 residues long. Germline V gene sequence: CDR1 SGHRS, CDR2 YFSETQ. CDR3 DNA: TGCGCCAGCAGCTTGGCCCAGGGGAGCTCCTACAATGAGCAGTTCTTC. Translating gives CASSLAQGSSYNEQFF.

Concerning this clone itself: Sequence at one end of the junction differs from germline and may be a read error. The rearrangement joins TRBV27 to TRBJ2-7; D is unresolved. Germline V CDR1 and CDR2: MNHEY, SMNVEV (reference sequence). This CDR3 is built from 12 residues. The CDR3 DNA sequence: TGTGCCAGCAGTTTAATGGCCGGAACCCCGTGTTTC. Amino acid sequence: CASSLMAGTPCF.

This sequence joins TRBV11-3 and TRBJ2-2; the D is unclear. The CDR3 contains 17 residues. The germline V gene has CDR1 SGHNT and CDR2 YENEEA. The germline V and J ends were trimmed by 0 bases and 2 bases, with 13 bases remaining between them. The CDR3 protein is CASSLDFGQENTGELFF. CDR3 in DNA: TGTGCCAGCAGCTTAGATTTTGGGCAGGAAAACACCGGGGAGCTGTTTTTT.

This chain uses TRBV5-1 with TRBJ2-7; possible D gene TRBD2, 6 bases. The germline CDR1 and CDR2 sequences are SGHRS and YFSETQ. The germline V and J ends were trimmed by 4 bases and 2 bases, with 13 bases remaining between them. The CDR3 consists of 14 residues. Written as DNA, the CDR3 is TGCGCCAGCAGCGGCCGGGACTGGGCCTACGAGCAGTACTTC. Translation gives CASSGRDWAYEQYF.

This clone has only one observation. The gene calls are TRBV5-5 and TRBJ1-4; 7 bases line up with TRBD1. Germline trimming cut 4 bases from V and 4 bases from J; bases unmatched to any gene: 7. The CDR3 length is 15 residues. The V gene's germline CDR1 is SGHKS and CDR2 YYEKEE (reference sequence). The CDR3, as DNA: TGTGCCAGCAGCGTAGGGACAGCCCATAATGAAAAACTGTTTTTT. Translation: CASSVGTAHNEKLFF.

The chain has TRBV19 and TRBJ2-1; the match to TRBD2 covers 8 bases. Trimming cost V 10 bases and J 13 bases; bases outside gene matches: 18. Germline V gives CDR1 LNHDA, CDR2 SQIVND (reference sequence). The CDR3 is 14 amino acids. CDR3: CATRSPWREDRQFF. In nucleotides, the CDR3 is TGTGCCACTCGTTCACCGTGGCGGGAGGACCGTCAGTTCTTC. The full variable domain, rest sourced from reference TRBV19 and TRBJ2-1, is DGGITQSPKYLFRKEGQNVTLSCEQNLNHDAMYWYRQDPGQGLRLIYYSQIVNDFQKGDIAEGYSVSREKKESFPLTVTSAQKNPTAFYLCATRSPWREDRQFFGPGTRLTVL.

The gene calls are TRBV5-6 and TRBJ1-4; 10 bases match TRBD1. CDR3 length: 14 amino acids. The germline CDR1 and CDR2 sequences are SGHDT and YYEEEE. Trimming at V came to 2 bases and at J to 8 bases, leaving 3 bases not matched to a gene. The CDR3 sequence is CASSFGTGAEKLFF. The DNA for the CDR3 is TGTGCCAGCAGCTTTGGGACAGGGGCCGAAAAACTGTTTTTT.

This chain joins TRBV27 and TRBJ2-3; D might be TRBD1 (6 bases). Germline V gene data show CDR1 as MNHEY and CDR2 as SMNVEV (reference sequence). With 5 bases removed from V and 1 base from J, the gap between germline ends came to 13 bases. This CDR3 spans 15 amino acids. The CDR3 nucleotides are TGTGCCAGCAGTGCAACAGGGTTCGGCACAGATACGCAGTATTTT. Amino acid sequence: CASSATGFGTDTQYF.

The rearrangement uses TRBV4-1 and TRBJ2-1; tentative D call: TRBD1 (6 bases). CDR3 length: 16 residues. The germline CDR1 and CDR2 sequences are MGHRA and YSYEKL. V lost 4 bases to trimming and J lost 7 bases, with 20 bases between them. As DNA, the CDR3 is TGCGCCAGCAGCCCGCAGACAGGACCCACCGCGAATGAGCAGTTCTTC. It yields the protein CASSPQTGPTANEQFF.

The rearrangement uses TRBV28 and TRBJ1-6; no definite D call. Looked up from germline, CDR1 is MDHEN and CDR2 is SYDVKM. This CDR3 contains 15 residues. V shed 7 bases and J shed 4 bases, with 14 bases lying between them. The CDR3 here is CASISKEGYNSPLHF. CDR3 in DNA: TGTGCCAGCATCTCGAAGGAGGGATATAATTCACCCCTCCACTTT.

CDR3 bases: TGCGCCAGCAGCCGGCCTGATGGCGGGACTAGCACAGATACGCAGTATTTT. Translated, it gives CASSRPDGGTSTDTQYF. This rearrangement joins TRBV4-1 to TRBJ2-3; D possibly corresponds to TRBD2 (6 bases). The CDR3 runs to 17 residues. V shed 4 bases and J shed 0 bases, with 17 bases lying between them. The germline CDR1 and CDR2 sequences are MGHRA and YSYEKL.

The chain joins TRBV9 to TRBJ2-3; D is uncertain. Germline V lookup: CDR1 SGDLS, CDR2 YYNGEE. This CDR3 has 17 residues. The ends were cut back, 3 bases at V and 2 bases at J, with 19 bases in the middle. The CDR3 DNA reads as TGTGCCAGCAGCGAAAGGTCCGGGCTCAATCCCACAGATACGCAGTATTTT. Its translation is CASSERSGLNPTDTQYF.

CDR3 sequence reads: CAISEQGVAEQYF. CDR3 sequence (DNA): TGTGCCATCAGTGAGCAAGGGGTTGCCGAGCAGTACTTC. This chain uses TRBV10-3 with TRBJ2-7; tentative D call: TRBD1 (5 bases). CDR3 length: 13 residues. Deletions cut 2 bases from V and 6 bases from J, with 11 bases between. Germline V gene data show CDR1 as ENHRY and CDR2 as SYGVKD.

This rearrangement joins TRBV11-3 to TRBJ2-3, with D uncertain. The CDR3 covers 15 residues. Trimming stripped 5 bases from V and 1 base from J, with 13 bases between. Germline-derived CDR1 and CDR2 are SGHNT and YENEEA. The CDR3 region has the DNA TGTGCCAGCAGCGCGGATTCTTTCGGCACAGATACGCAGTATTTT. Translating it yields CASSADSFGTDTQYF.